This TCR beta chain was recovered during a study of blood T cell repertoires in COVID-19 (dated by TCRdb to about 2020). Study-level background: Samples from collaborators originated in the United States, Italy and Spain and spanned both the acute and convalescent phases of COVID-19. The material from the prospective study consisted of cDNA or gDNA derived from T cells, B-cell-depleted T cells, or PBMCs. Subjects who had been exposed to COVID-19, were actively infected with it, or had recovered from it provided the deeply sampled blood TCRbeta repertoires that made up the dataset. The repertoires were released in a freely available public database intended as a resource for research on the immune response to SARS-CoV-2. HLA class I and class II types, where available, came from metadata supplied by the sample provider rather than from assay-based typing. The samples were drawn from two sources: the first 160 participants of the ongoing ImmuneRACE study, and approximately 1,300 subjects contributed by 6 global collaborators. The sample metadata nearly always contained a de-identified subject ID, COVID-19 status, age in years and sex. Paper-wide results and their limitations: The amount of clinical and demographic metadata varied by source and participant and was provided uncurated.

TCRbeta CDR3 regions were amplified from genomic DNA using the immunoSEQ Assay, a bias-controlled multiplex PCR. Processing in the source paper ran as follows. Nucleated cell counts per sample were estimated from amplification of reference gene primers within the assay. Sequence reads were collapsed and filtered to measure the absolute abundance of every unique TCRbeta CDR3 rearrangement. For each sample, productive Simpson clonality was calculated by taking the square root of Simpson's diversity index across productive rearrangements. Imported from immuneACCESS, the table was reduced by TCRdb to in-frame sequences with V and J called. These copies leave out some clones; in studies compared against another copy, an unresolved V gene accounts for under half, and the cause of the remainder is not known. The V and J calls and clone size are taken from that table; D and trimming were inferred from the DNA. Here the sample has a few hundred thousand clones; 80% to 90% occur a single time. About 4.1% of the sample is held by the ten biggest clonotypes.

A single count supports this clone. Its antigen remains unidentified. No quality values exist for individual bases; no much larger clone is one base distant. Including cysteine and phenylalanine, the CDR3 has 17 amino acids. Solely the CDR3 DNA is kept, with 51 bases framed from the first base. V and J are trimmed by 4 bases and 4 bases, and the gene matches miss 11 bases of the junction. Taken from the germline V gene, the CDR1 and CDR2 loops are KGHSH and LQKENI. Participants in the prospective study were aged roughly 18 to 100 years, lived in approximately 26 United States geographic areas, and enrolled through a virtual design. To assign participants to cohorts, the prospective study relied on clinical history that participants themselves reported in a screening survey and a study questionnaire. Recovered participants in ImmuneRACE Cohort 3 were defined as having two consecutive negative NP/OP PCR tests, clearance from a healthcare professional, or resolution of symptoms. In the prospective study, mobile phlebotomists collected whole blood, serum and a nasopharyngeal or oropharyngeal swab from each participant. Over a roughly two-month period, participants in the prospective study had the option of providing additional blood draws and questionnaires. Before DNA extraction, blood samples from the prospective study were shipped at room temperature or frozen.

The sequence is built from TRBV18 and TRBJ1-4, with 8 bases in between that match TRBD1. The sequence was obtained from a woman aged 25 to 45 who had recovered from COVID-19. The source material was PBMCs or T cells enriched from blood (not recorded which). The CDR3 in this case is CASSQRGITGGNEKLFF. At the DNA level, the sequence is TGTGCCAGCTCACAAAGAGGGATAACAGGGGGTAATGAAAAACTGTTTTTT.